This T cell receptor (beta chain) was sequenced during a study of technical replicates of blood from four donors. V was cut by 3 bases and J by 2 bases, with 13 bases left in between. The germline V gene encodes CDR1 LNHDA and CDR2 SQIVND (reference sequence). The CDR3 is 15 amino acids. Using immunoSEQ multiplex PCR, the repertoire was profiled, and TCRdb retains in-frame clones only, with some absent. The data contain about 74,000 clones, around 89% of them singletons. The V gene is TRBV19, the J gene TRBJ2-5; perhaps TRBD2 as D (5 bases). The sequenced sample consisted of T cells isolated from PBMCs. The receptor was isolated from a human donor in good health. CDR3 residues: CASSIGVGRQETQYF. For the CDR3, the DNA is TGTGCCAGTAGTATCGGGGTAGGGCGACAAGAGACCCAGTACTTC.